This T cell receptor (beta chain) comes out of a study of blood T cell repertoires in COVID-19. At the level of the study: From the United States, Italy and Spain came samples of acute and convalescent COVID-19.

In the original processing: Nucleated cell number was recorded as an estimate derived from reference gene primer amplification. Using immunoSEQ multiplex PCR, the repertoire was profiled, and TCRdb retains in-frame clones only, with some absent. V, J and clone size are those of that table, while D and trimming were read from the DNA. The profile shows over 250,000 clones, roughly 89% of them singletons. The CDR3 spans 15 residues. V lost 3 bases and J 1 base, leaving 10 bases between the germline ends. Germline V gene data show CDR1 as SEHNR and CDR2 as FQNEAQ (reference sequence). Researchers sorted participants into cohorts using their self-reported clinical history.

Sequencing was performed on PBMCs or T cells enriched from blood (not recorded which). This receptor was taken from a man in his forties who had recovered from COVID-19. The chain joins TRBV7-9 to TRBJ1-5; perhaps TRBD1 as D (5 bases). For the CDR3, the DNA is TGTGCCAGCAGCTTTTCCCGACAGAGCAATCAGCCCCAGCATTTT. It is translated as CASSFSRQSNQPQHF.